This T cell receptor beta chain was captured in a study of blood T cell repertoires in COVID-19. Profiled with immunoSEQ multiplex PCR; TCRdb holds only in-frame clones, not every one. The data show 270,000 or so clones, 65% to 85% seen once. Germline values: CDR1 SGHVS, CDR2 FNYEAQ. V shed 5 bases, J shed 7 bases, and the junction held 2 bases outside the gene matches. The CDR3 covers 12 residues. The chain carries TRBV7-6 and TRBJ1-2; TRBD1 matches 9 bases. This TCR derives from a man aged 45-65 years who had recovered from COVID-19. Specimen: PBMCs or T cells enriched from blood (not recorded which). The CDR3 sequence is CASSPGQGGYTF. Written as DNA, the CDR3 is TGTGCCAGCAGCCCGGGACAGGGTGGCTACACCTTC. Based on the CDR3 plus reference TRBV7-6 and TRBJ1-2, the full variable domain is GAGVSQSPRYKVTKRGQDVALRCDPISGHVSLYWYRQALGQGPEFLTYFNYEAQQDKSGLPNDRFSAERPEGSISTLTIQRTEQRDSAMYRCASSPGQGGYTFGSGTRLTVV.